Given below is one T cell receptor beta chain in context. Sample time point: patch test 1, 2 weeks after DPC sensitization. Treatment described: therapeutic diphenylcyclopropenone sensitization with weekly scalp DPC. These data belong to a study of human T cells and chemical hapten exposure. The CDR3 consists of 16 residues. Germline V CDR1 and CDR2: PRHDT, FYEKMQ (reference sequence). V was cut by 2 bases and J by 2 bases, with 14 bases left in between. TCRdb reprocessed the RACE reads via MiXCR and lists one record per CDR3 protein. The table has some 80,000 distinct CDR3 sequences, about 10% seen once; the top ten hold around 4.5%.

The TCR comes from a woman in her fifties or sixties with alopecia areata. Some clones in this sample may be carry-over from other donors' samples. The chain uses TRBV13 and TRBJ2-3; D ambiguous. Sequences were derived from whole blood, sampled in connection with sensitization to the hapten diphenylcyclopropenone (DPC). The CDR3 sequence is CASSLFLLGHTDTQYF. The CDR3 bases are TGTGCCAGCAGCTTATTTTTGCTAGGCCACACAGATACGCAGTATTTT.